This section outlines one T cell receptor beta chain sequence together with its context. Germline V gene lookup returns CDR1 MNHEY and CDR2 SMNVEV (reference sequence). J lost 4 bases, V lost 7 bases, and 8 bases had no gene match. The CDR3 runs 14 residues. Together with a sample-barcoded 5' primer, a J-beta primer mix was included in a second PCR lasting roughly 6 to 12 cycles. TCRdb re-called the 5' RACE reads through MiXCR, storing one row per CDR3 protein. Among fewer than 2 million distinct CDR3 sequences listed, 39% were seen once. This sample was included in a study of blood T cells in healthy people across ages.

The gene calls are TRBV27 and TRBJ2-3, with 7 bases that match TRBD2. Specimen: blood. The sequence derives from a human donor in good health. For the CDR3, the DNA is TGTGCCAGCACCACCCTTGGGGGGGCAGATACGCAGTATTTT. It specifies CASTTLGGADTQYF.